A selection of T cell receptor beta chains follows, all from one sample in a study of CD8 T cells in ankylosing spondylitis. TCRdb re-called the 5' RACE reads through MiXCR, storing one row per CDR3 protein. The data hold 500,000 or so distinct CDR3 sequences, with 5.3% observed a single time. Sequencing used blood, either unsorted or a sorted T cell fraction (not recorded which). These receptors were obtained from a male donor with ankylosing spondylitis. Each CDR3 is given with its conserved first and last residue. Fields, in order: D gene, CDR3 length, clone size, V gene, J gene, CDR3 DNA, CDR3 protein. D genes are given only for firm matches. The listing skips clone size in some rows; elsewhere it reads once, few, many or a size class.

D: TRBD1; length: 16; size: many; V: TRBV20-1; J: TRBJ1-6; DNA: TGCAGTGCTAGAGCTACAGGGGGCTTTGGTAATTCACCCCTCCACTTT; CDR3: CSARATGGFGNSPLHF
D: TRBD1; length: 15; size: many; V: TRBV9; J: TRBJ2-2; DNA: TGTGCCAGCAGCACGACAGGGAAAGAGACCGGGGAGCTGTTTTTT; CDR3: CASSTTGKETGELFF
D: -; length: 17; size: many; V: TRBV5-1; J: TRBJ2-1; DNA: TGCGCCAGCACCCCCTCCGTTGGCGCGGGACCCTACAATGAGCAGTTCTTC; CDR3: CASTPSVGAGPYNEQFF
D: TRBD1; length: 15; size: many; V: TRBV24-1; J: TRBJ1-1; DNA: TGTGCCACCAGTGAAGGACAGGGGTTCAACACTGAAGCTTTCTTT; CDR3: CATSEGQGFNTEAFF
D: TRBD1; length: 16; size: few; V: TRBV3-1; J: TRBJ2-5; DNA: TGTGCCAGCAGCCCGCCCGATAGGACAGGGAAAGAGACCCAGTACTTC; CDR3: CASSPPDRTGKETQYF
D: -; length: 11; size: -; V: TRBV6-5; J: TRBJ1-2; DNA: TGTGCCAGCAGATGGATTTATGGCTACACCTTC; CDR3: CASRWIYGYTF
D: -; length: 14; size: many; V: TRBV20-1; J: TRBJ2-7; DNA: TGCAGTGCTCGATGGTCATACGGCTCCTACGAGCAGTACTTC; CDR3: CSARWSYGSYEQYF
D: -; length: 11; size: many; V: TRBV7-8; J: TRBJ2-1; DNA: TGTGCCAGCAGCTTAGGGGATCGCGCGATCTTC; CDR3: CASSLGDRAIF
D: -; length: 15; size: many; V: TRBV9; J: TRBJ1-1; DNA: TGTGCCAGCAGCGTAGGGTTGCGGGGGAACACTGAAGCTTTCTTT; CDR3: CASSVGLRGNTEAFF
D: TRBD2; length: 12; size: many; V: TRBV20-1; J: TRBJ2-7; DNA: TGCAGTGTCTCGCAGCGGGACGACGAGCAGTACTTC; CDR3: CSVSQRDDEQYF
D: -; length: 15; size: many; V: TRBV10-3; J: TRBJ1-1; DNA: TGTGCCATCAGTGAGTCGGAAAAAGTGTACACTGAAGCTTTCTTT; CDR3: CAISESEKVYTEAFF
D: -; length: 12; size: many; V: TRBV28; J: TRBJ2-7; DNA: TGTGCCAGCAGCCAGGGCTCCTACGAGCAGTACTTC; CDR3: CASSQGSYEQYF
D: TRBD1; length: 16; size: many; V: TRBV11-2; J: TRBJ2-3; DNA: TGTGCCAGCAGCCCGTGGCACAGGGGAGTAACAGATACGCAGTATTTT; CDR3: CASSPWHRGVTDTQYF
D: -; length: 14; size: many; V: TRBV12-3/TRBV12-4; J: TRBJ2-5; DNA: TGTGCCAGCAGTTGGGTTCGAGGCCAAGAGACCCAGTACTTC; CDR3: CASSWVRGQETQYF
D: -; length: 14; size: many; V: TRBV7-3; J: TRBJ2-1; DNA: TGTGCCAGCAGCTTAATGTCTGCGGTGGATGAGCAGTTCTTC; CDR3: CASSLMSAVDEQFF
D: -; length: 13; size: many; V: TRBV28; J: TRBJ2-1; DNA: TGTGCCAGCAGTCTTAGGGGGTCCAGTGAGCAGTTCTTC; CDR3: CASSLRGSSEQFF
D: TRBD2; length: 15; size: once; V: TRBV20-1; J: TRBJ2-7; DNA: TGCAGCTTCCCACGGGGTGGGACTAACTCCTACGAGCAGTACTTC; CDR3: CSFPRGGTNSYEQYF
D: -; length: 14; size: many; V: TRBV4-3; J: TRBJ1-4; DNA: TGCGCCAGCAGCCAACATGGAACTAATGAAAAACTGTTTTTT; CDR3: CASSQHGTNEKLFF
D: TRBD2; length: 17; size: many; V: TRBV4-3; J: TRBJ2-1; DNA: TGCGCCAGCAGCCAAGCCCCCAAGCGGGGACCCTACAATGAGCAGTTCTTC; CDR3: CASSQAPKRGPYNEQFF
D: -; length: 15; size: many; V: TRBV7-9; J: TRBJ1-5; DNA: TGTGCCAGCAGCCACGACACCTATAGCAATCAGCCCCAGCATTTT; CDR3: CASSHDTYSNQPQHF
D: -; length: 16; size: few; V: TRBV4-1; J: TRBJ1-5; DNA: TGCGCCAGCAGCCAAGCCCCAAGGGGGTCCAATCAGCCCCAGCATTTT; CDR3: CASSQAPRGSNQPQHF
D: TRBD2; length: 16; size: many; V: TRBV20-1; J: TRBJ2-1; DNA: TGCAGTGCTAGAGATCTGGTAGCGGGGTGGCGGAATGAGCAGTTCTTC; CDR3: CSARDLVAGWRNEQFF
D: -; length: 15; size: many; V: TRBV6-1; J: TRBJ1-5; DNA: TGTGCCAGCAGTGAAGGGAGGGGAGAAAATCAGCCCCAGCATTTT; CDR3: CASSEGRGENQPQHF
D: -; length: 14; size: many; V: TRBV7-9; J: TRBJ1-1; DNA: TGTGCCAGCAGTTTAGAGGCGGGGAACACTGAAGCTTTCTTT; CDR3: CASSLEAGNTEAFF
D: -; length: 16; size: many; V: TRBV9; J: TRBJ2-7; DNA: TGTGCCAGCAGCCCCAGGAACGCGGGGCCATCCCACGAGCAGTACTTC; CDR3: CASSPRNAGPSHEQYF
D: TRBD2; length: 14; size: many; V: TRBV4-1; J: TRBJ2-3; DNA: TGCGCCAGCAGCCCCCGGGTAACTAGCGGAGGGCAGTATTTT; CDR3: CASSPRVTSGGQYF
D: -; length: 15; size: many; V: TRBV7-8; J: TRBJ1-2; DNA: TGTGCCAGCAGCTTTGGAGGGGAGGCAGACTATGGCTACACCTTC; CDR3: CASSFGGEADYGYTF
D: TRBD1; length: 15; size: many; V: TRBV12-3/TRBV12-4; J: TRBJ1-6; DNA: TGTGCCAGCAGTTCCCCGGGACAGCAAAATTCACCCCTCCACTTT; CDR3: CASSSPGQQNSPLHF
D: -; length: 13; size: -; V: TRBV3-1; J: TRBJ1-2; DNA: TGTGCCAGCAGCTGGAGGGCTGACTATGGCTACACCTTC; CDR3: CASSWRADYGYTF
D: -; length: 13; size: -; V: TRBV20-1; J: TRBJ1-1; DNA: TGCAGTGCTAGTATTGGGAGAAACACTGAAGCTTTCTTT; CDR3: CSASIGRNTEAFF
D: -; length: 12; size: many; V: TRBV29-1; J: TRBJ1-4; DNA: TGCAGCGTTGCAGGGCTTAATGAAGAACTGTTTTTT; CDR3: CSVAGLNEELFF
D: -; length: 16; size: many; V: TRBV27; J: TRBJ1-5; DNA: TGTGCCAGCAGTTTATCGAACCCAGGGTATGGCCAGCCCCAGCATTTT; CDR3: CASSLSNPGYGQPQHF
D: -; length: 14; size: many; V: TRBV9; J: TRBJ2-2; DNA: TGTGCCAGCAGCGTGCGGCAGTACACCGGGGAGCTGTTTTTT; CDR3: CASSVRQYTGELFF
D: TRBD1; length: 14; size: many; V: TRBV4-2; J: TRBJ1-4; DNA: TGTGCCAGCAGCAGGGGACAGAGTAATGAAAAACTGTTTTTT; CDR3: CASSRGQSNEKLFF
D: -; length: 14; size: many; V: TRBV7-2; J: TRBJ2-3; DNA: TGTGCCAGCAGCAGCCGGAGACAGGCAGATACGCAGTATTTT; CDR3: CASSSRRQADTQYF
D: TRBD1; length: 13; size: many; V: TRBV12-3/TRBV12-4; J: TRBJ1-5; DNA: TGTGCCAGCAGTCTGACAGGGTTCCGGCCCCAGCATTTT; CDR3: CASSLTGFRPQHF
D: -; length: 13; size: many; V: TRBV27; J: TRBJ1-5; DNA: TGTGCCAGCAGGGTGAGGGGCAATCAGCCCCAGCATTTT; CDR3: CASRVRGNQPQHF
D: -; length: 13; size: many; V: TRBV24-1; J: TRBJ2-2; DNA: TGTGCCACCAGTGAACCTCGACCCGGGGAGCTGTTTTTT; CDR3: CATSEPRPGELFF
D: TRBD1; length: 13; size: -; V: TRBV27; J: TRBJ1-4; DNA: TGTGCCAGCAGGAACAGGGGCTATGAAAAACTGTTTTTT; CDR3: CASRNRGYEKLFF
D: TRBD1; length: 13; size: many; V: TRBV20-1; J: TRBJ2-5; DNA: TGCAGTGCTAGTGGTGACAGGGAAGAGACCCAGTACTTC; CDR3: CSASGDREETQYF
D: -; length: 13; size: many; V: TRBV28; J: TRBJ2-1; DNA: TGTGCCAGCAGTTTCCCCGGCACTACTGAGCAGTTCTTC; CDR3: CASSFPGTTEQFF
D: -; length: 14; size: many; V: TRBV12-3/TRBV12-4; J: TRBJ2-3; DNA: TGTGCCAGCAGCTTAGCCGCTAGCACAGATACGCAGTATTTT; CDR3: CASSLAASTDTQYF